This T cell receptor (beta chain) was sequenced for a study of prognosis after radiotherapy for stage I lung cancer. Looking at the study overall: For radiotherapy, patients got SBRT split into 3 to 5 fractions, giving a biologically effective dose of at least 100 Gy. Concurrently with stereotactic body radiotherapy, no other therapy was received by any patient.

The germline CDR1 and CDR2 sequences are DFQATT and SNEGSKA (reference sequence). Trimming removed 8 bases from V and 0 bases from J, with 17 bases in between. The CDR3 extends over 15 amino acids. TCR beta CDR3 was amplified from genomic DNA by two-round multiplex PCR. With primers specific to each TRBV and TRBJ gene, the first-round PCR was performed. TCRdb itself ran the multiplex PCR reads through MiXCR, one entry per CDR3 protein. The table has about 13,000 distinct CDR3 sequences, roughly 40% seen once. Sequences were derived from PBMCs, sampled before or after stereotactic body radiation therapy (not recorded which). The receptor was isolated from a donor older than 45 with non-small cell lung cancer. V and J are TRBV20-1 and TRBJ2-1; D is unresolved. The CDR3 DNA sequence: TGCAGTCCTTACCGCGGTGGGAACTCCTACAATGAGCAGTTCTTC. As protein: CSPYRGGNSYNEQFF.